The 28 T cell receptor beta chains below come from one sample, sequenced in a study of blood T cell repertoires in COVID-19. Measured with immunoSEQ multiplex PCR; TCRdb has only the in-frame clones, and not every one. The repertoire holds over 150,000 clones, 76% seen once, with 3.5% to 4.5% in the top ten. Input material: peripheral blood. These TCRs come from a woman aged 80 or older with acute or convalescent COVID-19.

This chain links TRBV5-4 with TRBJ2-7; D perhaps matches TRBD1 (6 bases). Germline assignment: CDR1 SGHNT and CDR2 YYREEE (reference sequence). CDR3 length: 15 amino acids. The V and J ends lost 1 base and 4 bases respectively, with 15 bases between them. This chain's CDR3 is CASSLTSDSAYEQYF. The DNA for the CDR3 is TGTGCCAGCAGCTTGACCTCGGACAGCGCATACGAGCAGTACTTC.

This chain connects TRBV4-1 to TRBJ2-5; TRBD1 matches at 7 bases. V dropped 3 bases and J dropped 6; count of bases not matched to a gene: 1. Per the germline V gene, CDR1 is MGHRA and CDR2 is YSYEKL. There are 12 residues in the CDR3. CDR3 nucleotides: TGCGCCAGCAGCCAGACAGGGCAGACCCAGTACTTC. It is translated as CASSQTGQTQYF.

In this sample, this clone turned up a few times. The chain has TRBV5-1 and TRBJ2-2, with a possible D match to TRBD1 (5 bases). CDR3 length: 13 amino acids. The ends were cut back, 5 bases at V and 5 bases at J, with 10 bases in the middle. Per the germline V gene, CDR1 is SGHRS and CDR2 is YFSETQ. The CDR3 DNA reads as TGCGCCAGCAGTCCCACAGGTACCGGGGAGCTGTTTTTT. Translating it yields CASSPTGTGELFF.

V usage is TRBV6-2 or TRBV6-3 and J usage is TRBJ1-5, with D hard to call. Trimming took 1 base from V and 7 from J, leaving 17 bases between them. CDR1 and CDR2 from the germline V gene are MNHEY and SVGEGT. The length of the CDR3 is 16 residues. As DNA, the CDR3 is TGTGCCAGCAGTTACTTTGATTGGCAGCCCGGGCAGCCCCAGCATTTT. It yields the protein CASSYFDWQPGQPQHF.

The rearrangement joins TRBV5-8 to TRBJ2-4, with 7 bases fitting TRBD1. V was clipped by 4 bases and J by 9 bases; unmatched bases: 13. The CDR3 totals 15 residues. CDR1 and CDR2 from the germline V gene are SGHTS and YDEGEE. CDR3 coding DNA: TGTGCCAGCAGCACACGGACAGGAAGGGGCGGCATTCAGTACTTC. This translates into CASSTRTGRGGIQYF.

The chain couples TRBV7-8 to TRBJ1-3; 9 bases are a match to TRBD1. J was trimmed by 2 bases and V by 4 bases; bases with no gene match: 0. The CDR3 extends over 14 amino acids. Germline lookup yields CDR1 SGHVS and CDR2 FQNEAQ. The CDR3 DNA follows: TGTGCCAGCAGCTGGGACAGGGCTGGAAACACCATATATTTT. Its translation: CASSWDRAGNTIYF.

The chain couples TRBV5-1 to TRBJ1-2; perhaps TRBD1 as D (5 bases). This CDR3 is 16 amino acids long. The V end was cut by 5 bases, the J end by 6 bases, with 23 bases between. CDR1 and CDR2 from the germline V gene are SGHRS and YFSETQ. The CDR3 coding sequence is TGCGCCAGCAGGGTTGGTCAGGGATACTCAACGCATGGCTACACCTTC. This gives the protein CASRVGQGYSTHGYTF.

This chain joins TRBV20-1 and TRBJ2-4; 8 bases agree with TRBD2. V was pared by 3 bases and J by 7 bases, with 5 bases of the junction left unmatched. In germline, CDR1 is DFQATT, CDR2 SNEGSKA (reference sequence). The CDR3 has 13 residues. The CDR3 region has the DNA TGCAGTGCTAGTACGGGAGGGCCCAACATTCAGTACTTC. Translation gives CSASTGGPNIQYF.

The chain combines TRBV2 with TRBJ1-6; a possible D gene is TRBD1 (6 bases). Trimming took 10 bases from V and 6 from J, leaving 16 bases between them. The CDR3 loop spans 14 amino acids. Germline CDR1 reads SNHLY; CDR2 reads FYNNEI. The CDR3 DNA reads TGTGCCACGCGCGGACAGAGGATTAATTCACCCCTCCACTTT. Translating gives CATRGQRINSPLHF.

This clone was observed many times. This chain links TRBV30 with TRBJ1-1, with D perhaps matching TRBD1 (5 bases). CDR1 is GTSNPN and CDR2 is SVGIG in the germline V gene (reference sequence). V was shortened by 5 bases and J by 5 bases, with 15 bases between the two germline ends. The length of the CDR3 is 13 residues. CDR3 nucleotides: TGTGCCTGGGTCCAGGGCTGGGGAACTGAAGCTTTCTTT. Translating it yields CAWVQGWGTEAFF. Together with reference TRBV30 and TRBJ1-1, the CDR3 gives the full variable domain: SQTIHQWPATLVQPVGSPLSLECTVEGTSNPNLYWYRQAAGRGLQLLFYSVGIGQISSEVPQNLSASRPQDRQFILSSKKLLLSDSGFYLCAWVQGWGTEAFFGQGTRLTVV.

The V gene is TRBV7-9, the J gene TRBJ1-2; 10 positions match TRBD1. This CDR3 has 15 amino acids. Germline CDR1 reads SEHNR; CDR2 reads FQNEAQ (reference sequence). The trim removed 5 bases at V and 8 bases at J, leaving 11 bases unmatched. CDR3 region: CASSTDRGRFLGYTF. The CDR3, as DNA: TGTGCCAGCAGCACCGACAGGGGGCGATTTCTAGGCTACACCTTC. Combining the CDR3 with reference TRBV7-9 and TRBJ1-2 gives the whole variable domain DTGVSQNPRHKITKRGQNVTFRCDPISEHNRLYWYRQTLGQGPEFLTYFQNEAQLEKSRLLSDRFSAERPKGSFSTLEIQRTEQGDSAMYLCASSTDRGRFLGYTFGSGTRLTVV.

The chain joins TRBV29-1 to TRBJ1-1; 10 nucleotides agree with TRBD1. V was clipped by 7 bases and J by 2 bases; unmatched bases: 4. The CDR3 spans 13 residues. The germline CDR1 and CDR2 sequences are SQVTM and ANQGSEA. Here the CDR3 reads CSGRQGANTEAFF. The CDR3, as DNA: TGCAGCGGCCGACAGGGGGCAAACACTGAAGCTTTCTTT.

This chain connects TRBV6-1 to TRBJ2-1; 11 positions agree with TRBD2. Germline assignment: CDR1 MNHNS and CDR2 SASEGT. V lost 0 bases and J lost 7; bases outside the gene matches: 5. This CDR3 has 16 residues. The CDR3 loop is CASSEAPSGGKNEQFF. The CDR3 DNA follows: TGTGCCAGCAGTGAAGCTCCTAGCGGGGGGAAGAATGAGCAGTTCTTC.

This clone was counted a few times. The rearrangement uses TRBV9 and TRBJ2-6, with a tentative D call TRBD1 (5 bases). The V gene's germline CDR1 is SGDLS and CDR2 YYNGEE. V was clipped by 7 bases and J by 1 base, with 12 bases between them. CDR3 size: 15 residues. In DNA, the CDR3 is TGTGCCAGCGATGGGGCCCATTCTGGGGCCAACGTCCTGACTTTC. It yields the protein CASDGAHSGANVLTF.

The chain has TRBV6-5 and TRBJ2-7; tentative D call: TRBD2 (6 bases). The CDR3 has 11 amino acids. Germline V gene sequence: CDR1 MNHEY, CDR2 SVGAGI. With 6 bases removed from V and 7 bases from J, the gap between germline ends came to 10 bases. Written as DNA, the CDR3 is TGTGCCAGCAGCCTCAGCGGGGAGCAGTACTTC. Translating gives CASSLSGEQYF.

The chain joins TRBV5-6 to TRBJ1-5; no clear D gene. Trimming cost V 3 bases and J 5 bases, with 12 bases left between them. Per germline, CDR1 SGHDT and CDR2 YYEEEE. The length of the CDR3 is 14 residues. The CDR3 sequence is CASSSRQYYQPQHF. CDR3 bases: TGTGCCAGCAGCTCGCGACAATACTATCAGCCCCAGCATTTT.

V gene TRBV11-2 combines with J gene TRBJ1-3; D is uncertain. This CDR3 spans 15 amino acids. Per germline, CDR1 SGHAT and CDR2 FQNNGV. Trimming removed 5 bases from V and 0 bases from J, with 11 bases in between. The CDR3, as DNA: TGTGCCAGCAGCCCCGAATCCAGCTCTGGAAACACCATATATTTT. This sequence encodes CASSPESSSGNTIYF.

This rearrangement joins TRBV29-1 to TRBJ2-1; TRBD1 aligns across 7 bases. With 4 bases clipped from V and 6 bases from J, the junction kept 12 bases outside the gene matches. The CDR3 contains 15 residues. Germline CDR1 and CDR2: SQVTM and ANQGSEA. As DNA, the CDR3 is TGCAGCGTTGTTGAGGGACAGAAAAGCTCCAATGAGCAGTTCTTC. Translation: CSVVEGQKSSNEQFF.

This rearrangement joins TRBV5-1 to TRBJ1-6; D gene unclear. Between the trimmed V and J ends, which lost 1 base and 10 bases, there was a span of 9 bases. This CDR3 is 13 amino acids long. Germline loops: CDR1 SGHRS, CDR2 YFSETQ. The CDR3 spells CASSLSVQSPLHF. The CDR3 DNA follows: TGCGCCAGCAGCTTGAGCGTCCAATCACCCCTCCACTTT.

V gene TRBV7-3 combines with J gene TRBJ1-6; D is undetermined. The CDR3 spans 13 residues. Germline assignment: CDR1 SGHTA and CDR2 FQGTGA. Trimming shortened V by 4 bases and J by 3 bases, and 4 bases separated the two germline ends. The CDR3 here is CASSSGYNSPLHF. CDR3 bases: TGTGCCAGCAGCTCGGGCTATAATTCACCCCTCCACTTT.

This rearrangement joins TRBV3-1 (or the pseudogene TRBV3-2) to TRBJ2-3; 8 bases are a match to TRBD2. V dropped 3 bases and J dropped 2; count of bases not matched to a gene: 4. This CDR3 spans 15 amino acids. Germline V gene sequence: CDR1 LGHDT, CDR2 YNNKEL (reference sequence). The CDR3, as DNA: TGTGCCAGCAGCCAGCTTAGCGGGGCCACAGATACGCAGTATTTT. Translation gives CASSQLSGATDTQYF.

Regarding this clone: It may be a read error: a sequence one base away is much more abundant. The chain couples TRBV4-2 to TRBJ2-3; D perhaps matches TRBD2 (6 bases). CDR1 LGHNA and CDR2 YNFKEQ come from the germline V gene. The CDR3 totals 17 residues. V lost 3 bases and J lost 2, with 18 bases in between. The CDR3 protein is CASSQEGSGFTTDTQYF. The CDR3 nucleotides read TGTGCCAGCAGCCAGGAGGGTAGCGGATTTACCACAGATACGCAGTATTTT.

This sequence joins TRBV5-1 and TRBJ2-2; TRBD2 is a possible D gene (6 bases). The length of the CDR3 is 16 residues. V was trimmed by 1 base and J by 3 bases, leaving 13 bases between them. Germline assignment: CDR1 SGHRS and CDR2 YFSETQ. CDR3 protein: CASSLTRDSHTGELFF. CDR3 coding DNA: TGCGCCAGCAGCTTGACTAGGGACTCACACACCGGGGAGCTGTTTTTT.

The rearrangement links TRBV6-2 or TRBV6-3 to TRBJ1-2, with 7 bases fitting TRBD1. Looked up from germline, CDR1 is MNHEY and CDR2 is SVGEGT. The CDR3 has 13 amino acids. Trimming at V came to 7 bases and at J to 4 bases, leaving 6 bases not matched to a gene. The DNA of the CDR3 is TGTGCCAGCAACCCGACAGGGACCTATGGCTACACCTTC. Residues: CASNPTGTYGYTF.

The V and J genes are TRBV3-1 (or the pseudogene TRBV3-2) and TRBJ1-2; no definite D call. The CDR3 extends over 14 amino acids. Germline lookup yields CDR1 LGHDT and CDR2 YNNKEL (reference sequence). V dropped 2 bases and J dropped 0 bases, with 7 bases sitting between them. CDR3 in amino acids: CASSQPEANYGYTF. The CDR3, as DNA: TGTGCCAGCAGCCAACCAGAAGCTAACTATGGCTACACCTTC.

This chain connects TRBV5-1 to TRBJ2-1; 9 bases fit TRBD2. Germline-derived CDR1 and CDR2 are SGHRS and YFSETQ. This CDR3 has 15 residues. With 7 bases clipped from V and 6 bases from J, the junction kept 11 bases outside the gene matches. CDR3 nucleotides: TGCGCCAGCGCGTCGGGACTAGCATTCGGCAATGAGCAGTTCTTC. Encoded protein: CASASGLAFGNEQFF.

There are a few counts of this clone. This sequence joins TRBV19 and TRBJ1-1; D is perhaps TRBD1 (5 bases). Looked up from germline, CDR1 is LNHDA and CDR2 is SQIVND (reference sequence). V lost 6 bases to trimming and J lost 4 bases, with 18 bases between them. CDR3 length equals 15 residues. The CDR3 DNA reads TGTGCCAGTAGCCTATATACGGGGGTGGGCACTGAAGCTTTCTTT. Residues: CASSLYTGVGTEAFF.

V gene TRBV7-3 combines with J gene TRBJ2-2; a weak D match, TRBD1 (5 bases). V was clipped by 1 base and J by 1 base, with 10 bases between them. The CDR3 loop spans 16 amino acids. Germline lookup yields CDR1 SGHTA and CDR2 FQGTGA. CDR3 DNA: TGTGCCAGCAGCTTAATGGGGCTAGTGAACACCGGGGAGCTGTTTTTT. Amino acid sequence: CASSLMGLVNTGELFF.